This TCR beta chain derives from a study of T cells after posttransplantation cyclophosphamide. Using immunoSEQ multiplex PCR, the repertoire was profiled, and TCRdb retains in-frame clones only, with some absent. The sample comprises about 9,100 clones, nearly 99% of which are singletons, and roughly 0.27% rests with the top ten. The CDR3 extends over 16 amino acids. CDR1 MNHNS and CDR2 SASEGT come from the germline V gene. The V segment lost 2 bases and the J segment 2 bases; nucleotides outside the gene matches: 8. The naive gate required viable CD3+CD4+ or CD3+CD8+ cells with CCR7+CD45RA+CD45RO-CD95-CD27+CD28+ phenotype.

The chain joins TRBV6-1 to TRBJ2-7; 8 positions match TRBD2. The sequence was obtained from a man in his fifties in good health, CMV-negative, and a related stem cell transplant donor. The sequenced sample consisted of naive CD8+ T cells sorted from PBMCs. The CDR3 nucleotides are TGTGCCAGCAGTGAACCTGGTGCGGGGGGAACCTACGAGCAGTACTTC. Protein product: CASSEPGAGGTYEQYF.